Shown below are 8 T cell receptor beta chains from a single sample sequenced in a study of control samples from healthy donors and cancer patients. The data were produced by immunoSEQ multiplex PCR, yet TCRdb's version contains in-frame clones alone and is incomplete. The sample has approximately 150,000 clones, approximately 92% seen once. The sequencing input was blood. The receptors derive from a woman aged 40 to 49 in good health.

This chain uses TRBV20-1 with TRBJ1-2; 7 nucleotides align to TRBD1. V gave up 3 bases and J gave up 4 bases; unmatched junction bases: 8. The CDR3 spans 14 residues. CDR1 and CDR2 from the germline V gene are DFQATT and SNEGSKA (reference sequence). CDR3 in DNA: TGCAGTGCTAGTCCTCTTGACAGGGTCTATGGCTACACCTTC. It encodes CSASPLDRVYGYTF.

This rearrangement joins TRBV6-4 to TRBJ2-1; D remains unclear. Trimming removed 8 bases at V and 6 bases at J, with 8 bases between. The germline V gene has CDR1 MRHNA and CDR2 SNTAGT. The CDR3 is made up of 11 amino acids. CDR3 sequence (DNA): TGTGCCAGCTGGGTTCCCAATGAGCAGTTCTTC. Its protein is CASWVPNEQFF.

The rearrangement joins TRBV5-1 to TRBJ1-1; possible D gene TRBD1, 6 bases. Germline CDR1 SGHRS, CDR2 YFSETQ. The CDR3 is made up of 14 amino acids. V was trimmed by 3 bases and J by 3 bases, leaving 12 bases between them. CDR3 loop: CASSSGAPDTEAFF. CDR3 nucleotides: TGCGCCAGCAGCTCGGGGGCGCCGGACACTGAAGCTTTCTTT.

J is TRBJ1-1 and V is TRBV5-1, with D unresolved. Germline CDR1 reads SGHRS; CDR2 reads YFSETQ. The CDR3 has 14 residues. The V end was cut by 0 bases, the J end by 1 base, with 7 bases between. CDR3 sequence reads: CASSLDWSNTEAFF. In DNA form, the CDR3 reads TGCGCCAGCAGCTTGGATTGGTCGAACACTGAAGCTTTCTTT. Using reference TRBV5-1 and TRBJ1-1 for the parts outside the CDR3, the full variable domain is KAGVTQTPRYLIKTRGQQVTLSCSPISGHRSVSWYQQTPGQGLQFLFEYFSETQRNKGNFPGRFSGRQFSNSRSEMNVSTLELGDSALYLCASSLDWSNTEAFFGQGTRLTVV.

This clone has just a few counts. The chain carries TRBV4-1 and TRBJ1-1; 8 bases agree with TRBD1. The CDR3 length is 14 residues. The V gene end was trimmed by 2 bases and the J gene end by 4 bases; junction bases not matched to a gene: 3. Looked up from germline, CDR1 is MGHRA and CDR2 is YSYEKL. CDR3 sequence (DNA): TGCGCCAGCAGCCAACAGGGGGCGAGCACTGAAGCTTTCTTT. This codes for CASSQQGASTEAFF.

This chain joins TRBV27 and TRBJ2-7; D is possibly TRBD1 (5 bases). Germline CDR1 and CDR2: MNHEY and SMNVEV (reference sequence). V was cut by 4 bases and J by 3 bases, with 13 bases left in between. This CDR3 contains 14 residues. In DNA form, the CDR3 reads TGTGCCAGCAGTTCCTTGGACAAGTTCTACGAGCAGTACTTC. Protein sequence: CASSSLDKFYEQYF.

This clone was detected once. V is TRBV19 and J is TRBJ1-5; D uncertain. The CDR3 totals 16 residues. The germline gives CDR1 LNHDA, CDR2 SQIVND (reference sequence). V was cut by 1 base and J by 4 bases, with 14 bases left in between. This chain's CDR3 is CASSIGVGFSNQPQHF. The CDR3 region has the DNA TGTGCCAGTAGTATAGGAGTAGGGTTTTCGAATCAGCCCCAGCATTTT.

The chain couples TRBV10-2 to TRBJ2-5; TRBD2 is a possible D gene (5 bases). The germline V and J ends were trimmed by 6 bases and 3 bases, with 14 bases remaining between them. Per the germline V gene, CDR1 is WSHSY and CDR2 is SAAADI. This CDR3 is 14 amino acids long. The CDR3 spells CASRDLASKETQYF. As DNA, the CDR3 is TGCGCCAGCAGAGATTTGGCTAGCAAAGAGACCCAGTACTTC.